The 4 T cell receptor beta chains given below trace back to one sample, sequenced in a study of T cells in Graves' hyperthyroidism and ophthalmopathy. Amplified TCR beta CDR3 regions derived from RNA transcripts. HTBI primers drove first-round RT-PCR of the TCR CDR3. TCRdb processed the multiplex PCR reads anew with MiXCR; each CDR3 protein has one entry. Of 500,000 or so distinct CDR3 sequences listed, 16% are singletons. Input material: blood. These receptors were taken from a woman aged 30 to 39 with Graves' ophthalmopathy.

About this clonotype itself: A single base separates this from a much larger clone, so it may be a read error. This chain joins TRBV7-2 and TRBJ2-7; possibly TRBD2 for D (5 bases). Germline lookup yields CDR1 SGHTA and CDR2 FQGNSA. CDR3 size: 14 residues. CDR3 coding DNA: TGTGCCAGCAGCCCAAGTGGACTGAACTACGGGCAGTACTTC. The encoded protein is CASSPSGLNYGQYF.

In this sample, this clonotype turned up many times. V is TRBV28 and J is TRBJ2-7; 11 bases map to TRBD2. CDR1 is MDHEN, CDR2 SYDVKM, per germline. V lost 3 bases and J lost 2; bases outside the gene matches: 3. This CDR3 contains 15 residues. The CDR3 loop reads CASSFELAGAYEQYF. The CDR3 bases are TGTGCCAGCAGTTTCGAACTAGCGGGAGCCTACGAGCAGTACTTC.

Ten or more counts support this clonotype. The chain links TRBV7-9 to TRBJ2-7, with TRBD1 matching over 7 bases. V was pared by 3 bases and J by 6 bases, with 2 bases of the junction left unmatched. From germline, CDR1 is SEHNR and CDR2 FQNEAQ (reference sequence). CDR3 length: 12 amino acids. The CDR3 sequence is CASSLAGGEQYF. As DNA, the CDR3 is TGTGCCAGCAGCTTGGCAGGGGGCGAGCAGTACTTC.

V is TRBV5-8 and J is TRBJ2-1; 8 bases line up with TRBD2. CDR3 length: 15 residues. Trimming cost V 2 bases and J 8 bases; bases outside gene matches: 9. Germline CDR1 and CDR2: SGHTS and YDEGEE. The CDR3: CASSLWYREGDEQFF. For the CDR3, the DNA is TGTGCCAGCAGCTTATGGTACCGGGAGGGCGATGAGCAGTTCTTC.